This entry lists 32 T cell receptor beta chains sequenced from one sample in a study of T cell responses to AZD1222 COVID-19 vaccine. TCRdb keeps only in-frame clones here, not all; method: immunoSEQ multiplex PCR. This sample yields around 73,000 clones, of which nearly 90% are seen a single time; about 9.3% belongs to the top ten. The specimen was peripheral blood, collected 28 days after the second AZD1222 dose. The receptors were gathered from an adult who received the AZD1222 COVID-19 vaccine.

This clone was detected a few times. The V gene is TRBV19, the J gene TRBJ1-1, with D maybe TRBD1 (5 bases). CDR1 is LNHDA and CDR2 is SQIVND in the germline V gene (reference sequence). The CDR3 is made up of 13 amino acids. The germline V and J ends were trimmed by 4 bases and 1 base, with 7 bases remaining between them. The CDR3 loop is CASSTTGNTEAFF. In nucleotides, the CDR3 is TGTGCCAGTAGTACCACAGGGAACACTGAAGCTTTCTTT. Together with reference TRBV19 and TRBJ1-1, the CDR3 gives the full variable domain: DGGITQSPKYLFRKEGQNVTLSCEQNLNHDAMYWYRQDPGQGLRLIYYSQIVNDFQKGDIAEGYSVSREKKESFPLTVTSAQKNPTAFYLCASSTTGNTEAFFGQGTRLTVV.

The genes are TRBV4-3 and TRBJ1-6; no clear D gene. CDR3 length: 14 amino acids. V was clipped by 6 bases and J by 9 bases, with 15 bases between them. Germline V gene sequence: CDR1 LGHNA, CDR2 YSLEER. The CDR3 DNA reads as TGCGCCAGCAGTAGCGGCCTACTAGCTTCACCCCTCCACTTT. Residues: CASSSGLLASPLHF.

The V and J genes are TRBV18 and TRBJ2-3; D might be TRBD1 (6 bases). Germline V lookup: CDR1 KGHSH, CDR2 LQKENI. With 3 bases removed from V and 6 bases from J, the gap between germline ends came to 19 bases. The CDR3 extends over 16 amino acids. CDR3 DNA: TGTGCCAGCTCACCCCCCGGGACACCGACGGGGGATACGCAGTATTTT. Its protein product is CASSPPGTPTGDTQYF.

The chain recombines TRBV5-5 with TRBJ1-1, with TRBD1 matching over 9 bases. The CDR3 has 13 amino acids. V lost 4 bases to trimming and J lost 10 bases; unmatched junction nucleotides: 8. Germline assignment: CDR1 SGHKS and CDR2 YYEKEE (reference sequence). The CDR3 spells CASSRTGEFLAFF. The CDR3 DNA is TGTGCCAGCAGCCGGACAGGGGAGTTTTTAGCTTTCTTT.

Written as DNA, the CDR3 is TGTGCCAGCAGCTTCGAACTAGCAGGGTCACCCCTCCACTTT. This encodes CASSFELAGSPLHF. The V and J genes are TRBV5-4 and TRBJ1-6; possibly TRBD1 for D (5 bases). Germline V gene data show CDR1 as SGHNT and CDR2 as YYREEE (reference sequence). Trimming pared 2 bases from V and 10 bases from J, leaving 13 bases between. This CDR3 region has 14 residues. The full variable domain, its missing parts supplied by reference TRBV5-4 and TRBJ1-6, is ETGVTQSPTHLIKTRGQQVTLRCSSQSGHNTVSWYQQALGQGPQFIFQYYREEENGRGNFPPRFSGLQFPNYSSELNVNALELDDSALYLCASSFELAGSPLHFGNGTRLTVT.

CDR3 sequence: CASSPTQLFTNEQFF. CDR3 nucleotides: TGTGCCAGCTCACCGACACAGCTTTTCACCAATGAGCAGTTCTTC. V is TRBV18 and J is TRBJ2-1; the D is unclear. Trimming removed 3 bases at V and 6 bases at J, with 15 bases between. This CDR3 has 15 residues. The germline V gene encodes CDR1 KGHSH and CDR2 LQKENI.

V gene TRBV4-1 combines with J gene TRBJ1-1; weak D call: TRBD1 (5 bases). The V gene's germline CDR1 is MGHRA and CDR2 YSYEKL. V was shortened by 0 bases and J by 5 bases, with 16 bases between the two germline ends. This CDR3 has 16 amino acids. The CDR3 region is CASSQEGVGVGTEAFF. The CDR3 nucleotides read TGCGCCAGCAGCCAAGAAGGGGTGGGGGTAGGAACTGAAGCTTTCTTT.

The rearrangement links TRBV11-2 to TRBJ1-1; D unresolved. The CDR3 spans 13 residues. Trimming removed 1 base at V and 5 bases at J, with 8 bases between. Germline lookup yields CDR1 SGHAT and CDR2 FQNNGV. In DNA form, the CDR3 reads TGTGCCAGCAGCTTAGCGGTTCTAACTGAAGCTTTCTTT. It yields the protein CASSLAVLTEAFF.

V usage is TRBV5-1 and J usage is TRBJ1-5; D remains ambiguous. Trimming left V 0 bases short and J 2 bases short, with 9 bases between. Germline V lookup: CDR1 SGHRS, CDR2 YFSETQ. The CDR3 is 15 residues long. The CDR3 DNA follows: TGCGCCAGCAGCTTGGGGGCAGGCGGCAATCAGCCCCAGCATTTT. Translating it yields CASSLGAGGNQPQHF.

This chain joins TRBV11-1 and TRBJ2-2; no firm D call. The V gene lost 0 bases and the J gene lost 0 bases, with 2 bases spanning the gap. CDR3 length: 14 amino acids. Germline V lookup: CDR1 SGHAT, CDR2 FQDESV (reference sequence). CDR3 amino acids: CASSLASNTGELFF. As DNA, the CDR3 is TGTGCCAGCAGCTTAGCCTCGAACACCGGGGAGCTGTTTTTT.

This rearrangement joins TRBV5-1 to TRBJ2-1, with D tentatively TRBD1 (6 bases). The CDR3 contains 13 residues. Germline V lookup: CDR1 SGHRS, CDR2 YFSETQ. Trimming took off 0 bases at V and 9 bases at J, with 10 bases between the two ends. The CDR3 is CASSLATGPEQFF. CDR3 nucleotides: TGCGCCAGCAGCTTGGCTACAGGGCCTGAGCAGTTCTTC.

In this sample, this clone turned up once. The chain has TRBV2 and TRBJ2-7; possibly TRBD2 for D (5 bases). This CDR3 contains 12 residues. V gave up 6 bases and J gave up 2 bases, with 8 bases separating them. Germline assignment: CDR1 SNHLY and CDR2 FYNNEI. This chain's CDR3 is CASRASTYEQYV. In DNA, the CDR3 is TGTGCCAGCAGGGCTAGCACCTACGAGCAGTACGTC.

The chain joins TRBV11-3 to TRBJ2-2, with D possibly matching TRBD1 (5 bases). The germline V gene has CDR1 SGHNT and CDR2 YENEEA. The CDR3 is 14 amino acids. The V gene lost 3 bases and the J gene lost 7 bases, with 12 bases spanning the gap. DNA of the CDR3: TGTGCCAGCAGCTTGGGGCTGCCGGGCGGGGAGCTGTTTTTT. This translates into CASSLGLPGGELFF.

The V gene is TRBV3-1 (or the pseudogene TRBV3-2), the J gene TRBJ1-5, with TRBD1 matching 7 bases. The germline V gene encodes CDR1 LGHDT and CDR2 YNNKEL (reference sequence). The CDR3 totals 13 residues. The junction had 2 bases not matched to a gene; V was cut back by 4 bases and J by 5 bases. CDR3 region: CASSRTGDQPQHF. CDR3 DNA sequence: TGTGCCAGCAGCCGAACAGGGGATCAGCCCCAGCATTTT.

The chain carries TRBV9 and TRBJ1-6, with 9 bases that match TRBD1. This CDR3 is built from 15 residues. CDR1 and CDR2 (germline): SGDLS, YYNGEE. Trimming cost V 4 bases and J 6 bases; bases outside gene matches: 5. CDR3 coding DNA: TGTGCCAGCAGCCCTTGGACAGGGGTTAATTCACCCCTCCACTTT. Translating gives CASSPWTGVNSPLHF.

CDR3 protein: CSVLRDFTGELFF. The CDR3 bases are TGCAGCGTCCTCCGGGACTTTACGGGGGAGCTGTTTTTT. The J gene is TRBJ2-2, the V gene TRBV29-1, with D tentatively TRBD2 (6 bases). This CDR3 spans 13 amino acids. V was trimmed by 6 bases and J by 8 bases, leaving 16 bases between them. Germline V CDR1 and CDR2: SQVTM, ANQGSEA.

The rearrangement joins TRBV27 to TRBJ1-6, with D perhaps TRBD1 (5 bases). Trimming took 6 bases from V and 15 from J, leaving 24 bases between them. The CDR3 consists of 15 residues. Germline values: CDR1 MNHEY, CDR2 SMNVEV (reference sequence). Here the CDR3 DNA reads TGTGCCAGCAGCTTAACTGGGACGGGAGATTCAGTCCTCCACTTT. It yields the protein CASSLTGTGDSVLHF.

The V call is TRBV5-1, the J call TRBJ1-1; 7 bases align to TRBD1. Germline V gene data show CDR1 as SGHRS and CDR2 as YFSETQ. CDR3 size: 14 residues. The trim removed 5 bases at V and 5 bases at J, leaving 9 bases unmatched. The chain's CDR3 is CASSSGGTVTEAFF. DNA for the CDR3: TGCGCCAGCAGTTCCGGGGGGACAGTTACTGAAGCTTTCTTT.

This clone was detected only once. The CDR3 reads CASSYGDGSSYNSPLHF. For the CDR3, the DNA is TGCGCCAGCAGCTATGGGGACGGAAGCTCCTATAATTCACCCCTCCACTTT. V usage is TRBV5-1 and J usage is TRBJ1-6; D perhaps matches TRBD1 (5 bases). CDR1 SGHRS and CDR2 YFSETQ come from the germline V gene. V was trimmed by 3 bases and J by 0 bases, leaving 13 bases between them. The CDR3 totals 17 residues. Full variable domain (remainder filled in from reference TRBV5-1 and TRBJ1-6): KAGVTQTPRYLIKTRGQQVTLSCSPISGHRSVSWYQQTPGQGLQFLFEYFSETQRNKGNFPGRFSGRQFSNSRSEMNVSTLELGDSALYLCASSYGDGSSYNSPLHFGNGTRLTVT.

The rearrangement links TRBV10-3 to TRBJ2-3; the D gene is possibly TRBD2 (6 bases). CDR1 is ENHRY, CDR2 SYGVKD, per germline. The CDR3 contains 11 residues. Trimming cost V 6 bases and J 5 bases, with 6 bases left between them. The DNA for the CDR3 is TGTGCCATCAGGGGGGGAGATACGCAGTATTTT. Amino acid sequence: CAIRGGDTQYF.

J is TRBJ1-3 and V is TRBV19, with D possibly matching TRBD1 (6 bases). Germline CDR1 LNHDA, CDR2 SQIVND (reference sequence). The V end was cut by 3 bases, the J end by 2 bases, with 11 bases between. CDR3 length: 15 residues. The CDR3 sequence is CASSIPQGPGNTIYF. CDR3 in DNA: TGTGCCAGTAGTATCCCACAGGGACCTGGAAACACCATATATTTT.

V is TRBV19 and J is TRBJ1-6; D is unresolved. The germline CDR1 and CDR2 sequences are LNHDA and SQIVND (reference sequence). With 0 bases removed from V and 9 bases from J, the gap between germline ends came to 6 bases. CDR3 length: 13 residues. CDR3 in DNA: TGTGCCAGTAGTATAGATGGCACTTCACCCCTCCACTTT. Translated, it gives CASSIDGTSPLHF.

The chain uses TRBV9 and TRBJ1-6; 9 nucleotides agree with TRBD1. J lost 10 bases, V lost 7 bases, and 9 bases had no gene match. The V gene's germline CDR1 is SGDLS and CDR2 YYNGEE. The CDR3 is 14 amino acids. In DNA form, the CDR3 reads TGTGCCAGCGACCGGGGGGACAGGGACTCACCCCTCCACTTT. It yields the protein CASDRGDRDSPLHF.

The chain joins TRBV4-1 to TRBJ1-4; no definite D call. This CDR3 is 15 amino acids long. Trimming cost V 3 bases and J 0 bases, with 8 bases left between them. CDR1 and CDR2 from the germline V gene are MGHRA and YSYEKL. The CDR3 here is CASSQNRPTNEKLFF. In DNA form, the CDR3 reads TGCGCCAGCAGCCAGAACCGCCCAACTAATGAAAAACTGTTTTTT.

The chain is built from TRBV5-1 and TRBJ2-2; D remains unclear. The CDR3 totals 14 residues. Deletions cut 0 bases from V and 7 bases from J, with 10 bases between. Germline-derived CDR1 and CDR2 are SGHRS and YFSETQ. CDR3 sequence reads: CASSLGSPIGELFF. In DNA, the CDR3 is TGCGCCAGCAGCTTGGGCTCCCCGATCGGGGAGCTGTTTTTT.

The V call is TRBV9, the J call TRBJ1-2; D ambiguous. V lost 2 bases, J lost 2 bases, and 10 bases lay in between. Germline loops: CDR1 SGDLS, CDR2 YYNGEE. The length of the CDR3 is 14 residues. The CDR3 region is CASSVGNRNYGYTF. DNA for the CDR3: TGTGCCAGCAGCGTGGGGAATAGAAACTATGGCTACACCTTC.

This clone has a single count. V usage is TRBV18 and J usage is TRBJ2-1; D tentatively reads TRBD1 or TRBD2 (5 bases each). Germline loops: CDR1 KGHSH, CDR2 LQKENI. With 2 bases removed from V and 6 bases from J, the gap between germline ends came to 8 bases. The CDR3 is 13 residues long. CDR3 region: CASSPGGVNEQFF. CDR3 nucleotide sequence: TGTGCCAGCTCACCAGGGGGAGTCAATGAGCAGTTCTTC.

The CDR3 reads CASSLQGTAIYGYTF. The CDR3 nucleotides are TGTGCCAGCAGCCTCCAGGGGACAGCAATCTATGGCTACACCTTC. The rearrangement uses TRBV7-2 and TRBJ1-2, with TRBD1 matching 7 bases. J was trimmed by 4 bases and V by 5 bases; bases with no gene match: 10. Germline V gene sequence: CDR1 SGHTA, CDR2 FQGNSA. This CDR3 has 15 residues.

This clone was observed once. The chain is built from TRBV18 and TRBJ1-5; perhaps TRBD1 as D (5 bases). The V end lost 0 bases, the J end lost 0 bases, and 6 bases lay between the germline ends. CDR1 is KGHSH and CDR2 is LQKENI in the germline V gene. The CDR3 is 15 residues long. The CDR3: CASSPPGTSNQPQHF. The CDR3 coding sequence is TGTGCCAGCTCACCACCGGGGACTAGCAATCAGCCCCAGCATTTT.

The rearrangement links TRBV13 to TRBJ2-7; the D gene is possibly TRBD1 (5 bases). Between the trimmed V and J ends, which lost 5 bases and 0 bases, there was a span of 14 bases. The germline V gene has CDR1 PRHDT and CDR2 FYEKMQ (reference sequence). This CDR3 has 15 residues. DNA of the CDR3: TGTGCCAGCAGCAATCGACAGACACTCTCCTACGAGCAGTACTTC. It yields the protein CASSNRQTLSYEQYF.

The chain joins TRBV24-1 to TRBJ2-1; the match to TRBD2 covers 11 bases. The V segment lost 3 bases and the J segment 6 bases; nucleotides outside the gene matches: 3. This CDR3 comprises 15 residues. Germline V gene sequence: CDR1 KGHDR, CDR2 SFDVKD. Written as DNA, the CDR3 is TGTGCCACCAGTGATCCAACTAGCGGGGGCAATGAGCAGTTCTTC. Protein sequence: CATSDPTSGGNEQFF.

The chain recombines TRBV12-3 or TRBV12-4 with TRBJ1-4; no reliable D call. The CDR3 has 12 residues. The V gene lost 5 bases and the J gene lost 11 bases, with 12 bases spanning the gap. DNA of the CDR3: TGTGCCAGCAGTCCGCTAATAGGGAAACTGTTTTTT. This gives the protein CASSPLIGKLFF.